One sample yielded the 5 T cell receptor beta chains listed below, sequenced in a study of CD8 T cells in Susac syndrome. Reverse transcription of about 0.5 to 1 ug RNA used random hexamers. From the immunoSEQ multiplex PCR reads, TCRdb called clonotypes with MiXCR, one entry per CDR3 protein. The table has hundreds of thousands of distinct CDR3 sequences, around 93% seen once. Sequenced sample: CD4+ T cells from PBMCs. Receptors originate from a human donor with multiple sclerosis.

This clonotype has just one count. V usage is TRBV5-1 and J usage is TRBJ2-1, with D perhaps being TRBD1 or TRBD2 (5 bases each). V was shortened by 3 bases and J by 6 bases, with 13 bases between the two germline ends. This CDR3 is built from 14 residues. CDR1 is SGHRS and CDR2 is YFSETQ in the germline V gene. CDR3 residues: CASSSGPGANEQFF. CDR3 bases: TGCGCCAGCAGCTCGGGACCTGGGGCCAATGAGCAGTTCTTC.

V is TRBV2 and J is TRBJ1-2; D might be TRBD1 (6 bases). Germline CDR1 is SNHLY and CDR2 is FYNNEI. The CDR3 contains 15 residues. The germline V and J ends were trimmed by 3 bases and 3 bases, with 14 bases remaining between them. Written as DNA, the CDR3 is TGTGCCAGCAGTGAGGGGGGCACCCGGGACTATGGCTACACCTTC. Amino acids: CASSEGGTRDYGYTF.

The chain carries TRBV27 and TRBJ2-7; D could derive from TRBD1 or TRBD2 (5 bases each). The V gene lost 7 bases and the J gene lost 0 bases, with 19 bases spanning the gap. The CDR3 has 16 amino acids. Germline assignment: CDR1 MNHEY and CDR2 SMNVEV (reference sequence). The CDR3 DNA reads TGTGCCAGCACCCCTAGAGGGGCCTCCCTCTCCTACGAGCAGTACTTC. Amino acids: CASTPRGASLSYEQYF.

This CDR3 is CSVETPTGELFF. CDR3 nucleotides: TGCAGCGTTGAAACCCCCACCGGGGAGCTGTTTTTT. The chain joins TRBV29-1 to TRBJ2-2; D is undetermined. This CDR3 region has 12 residues. In germline, CDR1 is SQVTM, CDR2 ANQGSEA. V gave up 2 bases and J gave up 4 bases, with 5 bases separating them.

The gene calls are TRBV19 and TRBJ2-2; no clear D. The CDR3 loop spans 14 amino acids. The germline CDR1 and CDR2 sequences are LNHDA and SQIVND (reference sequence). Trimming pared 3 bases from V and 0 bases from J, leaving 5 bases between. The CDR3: CASSILPNTGELFF. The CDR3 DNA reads TGTGCCAGTAGTATCCTACCGAACACCGGGGAGCTGTTTTTT.